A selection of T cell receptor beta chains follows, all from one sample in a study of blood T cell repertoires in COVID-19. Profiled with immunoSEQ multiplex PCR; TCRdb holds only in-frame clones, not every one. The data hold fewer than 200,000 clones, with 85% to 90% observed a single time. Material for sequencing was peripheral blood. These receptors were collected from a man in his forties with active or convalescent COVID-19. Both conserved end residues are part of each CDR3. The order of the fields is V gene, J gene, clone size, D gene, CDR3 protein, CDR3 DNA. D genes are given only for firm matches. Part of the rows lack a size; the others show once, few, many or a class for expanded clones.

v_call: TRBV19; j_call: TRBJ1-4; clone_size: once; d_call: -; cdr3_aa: CASSIESRGGNEKLFF; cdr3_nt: TGTGCCAGTAGTATAGAAAGCCGGGGTGGAAATGAAAAACTGTTTTTT
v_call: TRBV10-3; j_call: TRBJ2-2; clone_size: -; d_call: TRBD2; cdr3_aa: CAITSGGSNTGELFF; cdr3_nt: TGTGCCATCACCTCGGGGGGATCGAACACCGGGGAGCTGTTTTTT
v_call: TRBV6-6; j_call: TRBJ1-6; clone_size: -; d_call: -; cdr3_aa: CASSPPTGGFSPLHF; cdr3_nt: TGTGCCAGCAGCCCCCCCACAGGCGGTTTTTCACCCCTCCACTTT
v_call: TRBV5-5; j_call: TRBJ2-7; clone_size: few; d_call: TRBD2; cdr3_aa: CASSLGTSIWYEQYF; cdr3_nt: TGTGCCAGCAGCTTAGGGACTAGTATTTGGTACGAGCAGTACTTC
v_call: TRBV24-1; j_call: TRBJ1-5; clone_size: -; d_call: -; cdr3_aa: CATSDFGEYQPQHF; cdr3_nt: TGTGCCACCAGTGATTTTGGGGAGTACCAGCCCCAGCATTTT
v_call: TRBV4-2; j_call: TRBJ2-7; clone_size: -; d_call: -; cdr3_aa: CASSQGSDISYEQYF; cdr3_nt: TGTGCCAGCAGCCAAGGGTCAGACATCTCCTACGAGCAGTACTTC
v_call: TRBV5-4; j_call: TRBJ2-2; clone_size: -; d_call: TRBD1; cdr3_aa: CASSFGQGSDGELFF; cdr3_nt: TGTGCCAGCAGCTTCGGACAGGGGTCGGACGGGGAGCTGTTTTTT
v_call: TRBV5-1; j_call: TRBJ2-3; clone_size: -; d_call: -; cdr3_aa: CASSSPGRKGDTQYF; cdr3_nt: TGCGCCAGCAGCTCACCTGGCCGGAAGGGGGATACGCAGTATTTT
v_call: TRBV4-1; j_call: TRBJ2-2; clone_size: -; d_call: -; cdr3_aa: CASSQAGTGELFF; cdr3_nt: TGCGCCAGCAGCCAGGCGGGGACCGGGGAGCTGTTTTTT
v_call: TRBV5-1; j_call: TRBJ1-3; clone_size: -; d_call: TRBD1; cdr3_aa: CASSLASSRGPGNTIYF; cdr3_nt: TGCGCCAGCAGCTTGGCGAGTAGCAGGGGGCCAGGAAACACCATATATTTT
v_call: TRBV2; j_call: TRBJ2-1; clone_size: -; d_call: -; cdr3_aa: CASSPSVEGPRFF; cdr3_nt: TGTGCCAGCAGCCCATCTGTGGAGGGGCCGCGGTTCTTC
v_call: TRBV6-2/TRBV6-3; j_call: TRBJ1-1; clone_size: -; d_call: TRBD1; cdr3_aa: CASSYSGGPRRAFF; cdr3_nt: TGTGCCAGCAGTTACTCAGGGGGCCCTAGAAGAGCTTTCTTT
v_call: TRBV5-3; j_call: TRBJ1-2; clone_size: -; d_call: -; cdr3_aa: CARSLVIDYGYTF; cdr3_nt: TGTGCCAGAAGCTTGGTTATCGACTATGGCTACACCTTC
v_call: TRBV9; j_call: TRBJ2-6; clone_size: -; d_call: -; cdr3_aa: CASSRSGANVLTF; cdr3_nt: TGTGCCAGTTCCAGATCTGGGGCCAACGTCCTGACTTTC
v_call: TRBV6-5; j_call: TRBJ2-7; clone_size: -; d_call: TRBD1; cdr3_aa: CASSRQFQGAGEQYF; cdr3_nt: TGTGCCAGCAGTCGCCAATTTCAGGGGGCGGGGGAGCAGTACTTC
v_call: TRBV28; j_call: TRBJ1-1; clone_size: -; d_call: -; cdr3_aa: CASSPPPGGGFGGAFF; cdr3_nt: TGTGCCAGCAGTCCGCCCCCGGGCGGTGGGTTTGGGGGCGCTTTCTTT
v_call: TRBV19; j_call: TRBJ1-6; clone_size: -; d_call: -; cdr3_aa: CASSEANNSPLHF; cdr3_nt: TGTGCCAGTAGTGAAGCGAATAATTCACCCCTCCACTTT
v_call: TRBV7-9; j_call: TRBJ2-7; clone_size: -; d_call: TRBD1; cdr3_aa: CASSSRTGADEQYF; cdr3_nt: TGTGCCAGCAGCTCAAGGACAGGGGCGGACGAGCAGTACTTC
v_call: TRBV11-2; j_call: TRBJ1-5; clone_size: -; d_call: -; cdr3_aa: CASSLGGQSNQPQHF; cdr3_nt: TGTGCCAGCAGCTTAGGTGGACAGTCCAATCAGCCCCAGCATTTT
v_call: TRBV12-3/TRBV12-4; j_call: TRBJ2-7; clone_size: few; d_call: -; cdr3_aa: CASTDTGYEQYF; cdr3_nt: TGTGCCAGCACCGACACAGGCTACGAGCAGTACTTC
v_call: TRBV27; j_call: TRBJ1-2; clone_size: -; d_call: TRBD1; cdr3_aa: CASSMTGYNYGYTF; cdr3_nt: TGTGCCAGCAGCATGACAGGGTACAACTATGGCTACACCTTC
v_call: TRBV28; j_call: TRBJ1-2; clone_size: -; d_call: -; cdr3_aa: CASRFGQSGLYGYTF; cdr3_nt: TGTGCCAGCAGATTTGGACAGTCGGGATTATATGGCTACACCTTC
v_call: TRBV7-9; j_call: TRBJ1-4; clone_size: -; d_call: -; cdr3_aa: CASSLVSGQEKLFF; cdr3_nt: TGTGCCAGCAGCTTAGTATCAGGGCAAGAAAAACTGTTTTTT
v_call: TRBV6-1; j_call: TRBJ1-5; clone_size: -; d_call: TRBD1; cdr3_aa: CASSDRGNQPQHF; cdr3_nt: TGTGCCAGCAGCGACAGGGGCAATCAGCCCCAGCATTTT
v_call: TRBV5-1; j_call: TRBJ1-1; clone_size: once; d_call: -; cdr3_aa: CASSSAGHGEAFF; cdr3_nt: TGCGCCAGCAGTTCAGCAGGGCACGGTGAAGCTTTCTTT
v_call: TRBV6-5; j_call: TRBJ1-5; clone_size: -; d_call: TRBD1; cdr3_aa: CASRPTGAFSQPQHF; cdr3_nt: TGTGCCAGCAGACCCACAGGGGCGTTCAGTCAGCCCCAGCATTTT
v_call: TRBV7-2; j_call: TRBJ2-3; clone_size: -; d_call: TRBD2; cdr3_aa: CASSSTSGITDTQYF; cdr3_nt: TGTGCCAGCAGCTCGACTAGCGGAATCACAGATACGCAGTATTTT
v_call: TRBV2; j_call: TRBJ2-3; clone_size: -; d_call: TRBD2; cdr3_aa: CASATGLANRDTQYF; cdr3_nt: TGTGCCAGCGCTACAGGACTAGCGAATCGAGATACGCAGTATTTT
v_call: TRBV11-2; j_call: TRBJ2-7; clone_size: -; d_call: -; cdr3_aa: CASSFFSGDTYEQYF; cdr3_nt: TGTGCCAGCAGCTTCTTTTCCGGGGACACCTACGAGCAGTACTTC
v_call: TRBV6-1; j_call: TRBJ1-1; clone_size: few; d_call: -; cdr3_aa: CASSEFGPNTEAFF; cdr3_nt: TGTGCCAGCAGTGAATTCGGTCCGAACACTGAAGCTTTCTTT
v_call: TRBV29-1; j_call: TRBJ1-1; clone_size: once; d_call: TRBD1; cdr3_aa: CSVRTGTGAYTEAFF; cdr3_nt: TGCAGCGTCAGAACCGGGACAGGGGCCTACACTGAAGCTTTCTTT
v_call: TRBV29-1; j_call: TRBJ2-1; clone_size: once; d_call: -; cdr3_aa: CSVFSPLTDNEILNEQFF; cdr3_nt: TGCAGCGTTTTTTCCCCCCTTACAGACAACGAGATTCTCAATGAGCAGTTCTTC